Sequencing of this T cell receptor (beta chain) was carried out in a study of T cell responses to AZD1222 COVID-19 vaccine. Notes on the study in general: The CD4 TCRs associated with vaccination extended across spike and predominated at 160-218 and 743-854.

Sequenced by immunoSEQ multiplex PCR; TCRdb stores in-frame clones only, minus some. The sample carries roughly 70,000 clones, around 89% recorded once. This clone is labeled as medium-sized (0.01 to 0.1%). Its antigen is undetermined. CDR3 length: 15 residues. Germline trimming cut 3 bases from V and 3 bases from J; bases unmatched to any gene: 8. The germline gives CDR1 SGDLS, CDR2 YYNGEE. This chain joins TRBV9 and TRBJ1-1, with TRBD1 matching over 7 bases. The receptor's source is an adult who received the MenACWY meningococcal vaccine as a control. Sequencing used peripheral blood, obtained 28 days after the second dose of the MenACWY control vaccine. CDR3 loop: CASSERGDSYTEAFF. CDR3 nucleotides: TGTGCCAGCAGCGAGAGGGGGGACAGCTACACTGAAGCTTTCTTT.